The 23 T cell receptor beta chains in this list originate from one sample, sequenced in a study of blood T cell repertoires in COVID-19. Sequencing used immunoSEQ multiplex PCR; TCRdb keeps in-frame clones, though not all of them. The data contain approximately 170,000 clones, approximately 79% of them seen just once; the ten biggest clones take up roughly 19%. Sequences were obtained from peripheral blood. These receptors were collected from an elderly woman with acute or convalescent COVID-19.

CDR3: CATSRGQGAMTDTQYF. In nucleotides, the CDR3 is TGTGCCACCAGTCGAGGGCAGGGGGCAATGACAGATACGCAGTATTTT. The chain employs TRBV24-1 and TRBJ2-3; 8 nucleotides line up with TRBD1. The CDR3 extends over 16 amino acids. The germline V gene has CDR1 KGHDR and CDR2 SFDVKD. J gave up 3 bases and V 6 bases, and 10 bases lay outside the gene matches.

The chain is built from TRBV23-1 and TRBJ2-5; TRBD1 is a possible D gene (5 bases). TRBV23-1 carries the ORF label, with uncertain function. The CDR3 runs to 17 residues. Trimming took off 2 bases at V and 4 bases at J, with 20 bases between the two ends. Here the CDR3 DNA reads TGCGCCAGCAGTCAAAGCCGGATTCTTAAGGGGCCAGAGACCCAGTACTTC. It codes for CASSQSRILKGPETQYF.

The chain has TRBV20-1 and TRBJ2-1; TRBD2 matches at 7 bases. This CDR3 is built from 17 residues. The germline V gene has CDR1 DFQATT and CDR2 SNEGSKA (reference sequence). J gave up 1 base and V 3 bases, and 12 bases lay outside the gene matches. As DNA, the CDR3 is TGCAGTGCTAGTCCTCCGGGGGGAAGAGGTTCCTACAATGAGCAGTTCTTC. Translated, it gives CSASPPGGRGSYNEQFF.

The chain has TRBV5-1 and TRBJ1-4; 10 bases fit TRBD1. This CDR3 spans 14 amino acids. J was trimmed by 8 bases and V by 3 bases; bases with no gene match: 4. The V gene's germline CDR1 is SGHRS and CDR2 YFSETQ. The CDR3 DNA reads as TGCGCCAGCAGCTGGGGACAGGGGAAGGAAAAACTGTTTTTT. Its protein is CASSWGQGKEKLFF.

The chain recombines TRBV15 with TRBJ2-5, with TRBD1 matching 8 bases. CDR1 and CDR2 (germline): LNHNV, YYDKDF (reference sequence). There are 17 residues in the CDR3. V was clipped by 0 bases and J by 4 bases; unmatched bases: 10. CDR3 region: CATSRDSGQGRGETQYF. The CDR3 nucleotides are TGTGCCACCAGCAGAGACTCAGGACAGGGTAGGGGAGAGACCCAGTACTTC. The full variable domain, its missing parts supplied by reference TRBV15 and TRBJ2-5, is DAMVIQNPRYQVTQFGKPVTLSCSQTLNHNVMYWYQQKSSQAPKLLFHYYDKDFNNEADTPDNFQSRRPNTSFCFLDIRSPGLGDTAMYLCATSRDSGQGRGETQYFGPGTRLLVL.

The DNA of the CDR3 is TGTGCCAGCAGTTGGACAGGAGCCACAGATACGCAGTATTTT. This translates into CASSWTGATDTQYF. J is TRBJ2-3 and V is TRBV6-5; 7 positions match TRBD1. Germline CDR1 is MNHEY and CDR2 is SVGAGI. J gave up 2 bases and V 4 bases, and 3 bases lay outside the gene matches. This CDR3 comprises 14 residues.

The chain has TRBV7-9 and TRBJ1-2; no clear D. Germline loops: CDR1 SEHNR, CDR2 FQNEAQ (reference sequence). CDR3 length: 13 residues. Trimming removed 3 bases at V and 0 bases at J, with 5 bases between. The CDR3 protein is CASSLGANYGYTF. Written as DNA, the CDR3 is TGTGCCAGCAGCTTGGGAGCTAACTATGGCTACACCTTC.

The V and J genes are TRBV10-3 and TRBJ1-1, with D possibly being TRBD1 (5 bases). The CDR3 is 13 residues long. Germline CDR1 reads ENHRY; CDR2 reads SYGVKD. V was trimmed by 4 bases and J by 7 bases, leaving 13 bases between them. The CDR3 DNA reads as TGTGCCATCAGTGGGGAGGGGTCGGGTGAAGCTTTCTTT. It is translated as CAISGEGSGEAFF.

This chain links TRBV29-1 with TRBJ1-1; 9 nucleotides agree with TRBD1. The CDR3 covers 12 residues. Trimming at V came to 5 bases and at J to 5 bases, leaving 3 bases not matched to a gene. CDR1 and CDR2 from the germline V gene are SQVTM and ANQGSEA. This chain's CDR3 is CSVIQGATEAFF. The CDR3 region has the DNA TGCAGCGTTATACAGGGGGCGACTGAAGCTTTCTTT. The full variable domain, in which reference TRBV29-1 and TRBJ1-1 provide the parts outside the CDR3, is SAVISQKPSRDICQRGTSLTIQCQVDSQVTMMFWYRQQPGQSLTLIATANQGSEATYESGFVIDKFPISRPNLTFSTLTVSNMSPEDSSIYLCSVIQGATEAFFGQGTRLTVV.

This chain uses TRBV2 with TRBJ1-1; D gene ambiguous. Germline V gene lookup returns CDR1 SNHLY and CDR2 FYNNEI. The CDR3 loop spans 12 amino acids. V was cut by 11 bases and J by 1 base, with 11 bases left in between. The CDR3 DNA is TGTGCCTCCAGGCGGGGGAACACTGAAGCTTTCTTT. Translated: CASRRGNTEAFF.

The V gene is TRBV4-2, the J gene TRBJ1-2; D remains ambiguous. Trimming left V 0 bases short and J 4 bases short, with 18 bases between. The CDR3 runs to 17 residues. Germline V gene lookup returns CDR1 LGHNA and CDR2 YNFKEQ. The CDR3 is CASSQDPQAQWVYGYTF. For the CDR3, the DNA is TGTGCCAGCAGCCAAGATCCCCAGGCCCAATGGGTCTATGGCTACACCTTC.

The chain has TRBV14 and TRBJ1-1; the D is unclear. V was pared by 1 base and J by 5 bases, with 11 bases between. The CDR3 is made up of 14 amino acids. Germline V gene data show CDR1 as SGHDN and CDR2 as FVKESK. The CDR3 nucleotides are TGTGCCAGCAGCCAAGCCGGCGCGAGGACTGAAGCTTTCTTT. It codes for CASSQAGARTEAFF.

This CDR3 reads CASSYGGYNQPQHF. CDR3 DNA sequence: TGTGCCAGCAGCTACGGAGGTTACAATCAGCCCCAGCATTTT. The V and J genes are TRBV5-8 and TRBJ1-5, with D hard to call. The ends were cut back, 3 bases at V and 3 bases at J, with 10 bases in the middle. The CDR3 has 14 residues. The V gene's germline CDR1 is SGHTS and CDR2 YDEGEE.

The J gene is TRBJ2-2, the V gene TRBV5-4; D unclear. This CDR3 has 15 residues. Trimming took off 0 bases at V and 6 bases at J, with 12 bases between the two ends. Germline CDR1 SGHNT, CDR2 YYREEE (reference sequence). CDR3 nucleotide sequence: TGTGCCAGCAGCTTGGCCATGGGCCTCGCCGGGGAGCTGTTTTTT. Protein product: CASSLAMGLAGELFF.

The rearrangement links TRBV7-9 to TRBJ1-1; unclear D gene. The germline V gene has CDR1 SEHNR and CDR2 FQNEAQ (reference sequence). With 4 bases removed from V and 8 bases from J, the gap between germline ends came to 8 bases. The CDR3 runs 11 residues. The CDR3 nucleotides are TGTGCCAGCAGCTACAGACAAGAAGCTTTCTTT. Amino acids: CASSYRQEAFF. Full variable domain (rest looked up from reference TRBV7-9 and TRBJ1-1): DTGVSQNPRHKITKRGQNVTFRCDPISEHNRLYWYRQTLGQGPEFLTYFQNEAQLEKSRLLSDRFSAERPKGSFSTLEIQRTEQGDSAMYLCASSYRQEAFFGQGTRLTVV.

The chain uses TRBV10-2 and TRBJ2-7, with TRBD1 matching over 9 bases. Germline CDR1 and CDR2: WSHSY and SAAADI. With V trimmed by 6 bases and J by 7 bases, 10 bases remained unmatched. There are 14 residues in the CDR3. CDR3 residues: CASRAGQGTGEQYF. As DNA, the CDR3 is TGCGCCAGCAGAGCGGGACAGGGTACGGGGGAGCAGTACTTC.

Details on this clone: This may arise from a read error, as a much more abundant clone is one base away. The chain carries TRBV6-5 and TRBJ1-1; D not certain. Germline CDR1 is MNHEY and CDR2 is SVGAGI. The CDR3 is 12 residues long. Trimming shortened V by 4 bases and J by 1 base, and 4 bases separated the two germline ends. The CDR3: CASSSWNTEAFF. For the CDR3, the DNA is TGTGCCAGCAGTTCCTGGAACACTGAAGCTTTCTTT.

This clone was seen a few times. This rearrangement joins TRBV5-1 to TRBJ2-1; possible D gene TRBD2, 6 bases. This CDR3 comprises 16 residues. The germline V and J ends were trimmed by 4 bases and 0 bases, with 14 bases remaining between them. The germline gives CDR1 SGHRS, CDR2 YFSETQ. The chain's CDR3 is CASSKTSLRSYNEQFF. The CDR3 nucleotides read TGCGCCAGCAGCAAAACTAGCCTCCGCTCCTACAATGAGCAGTTCTTC.

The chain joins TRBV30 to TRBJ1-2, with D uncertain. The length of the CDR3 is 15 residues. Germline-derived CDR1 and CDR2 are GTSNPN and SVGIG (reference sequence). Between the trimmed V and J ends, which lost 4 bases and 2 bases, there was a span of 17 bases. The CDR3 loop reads CAWKRVGVGNYGYTF. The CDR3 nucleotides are TGTGCCTGGAAGAGGGTGGGCGTCGGGAACTATGGCTACACCTTC.

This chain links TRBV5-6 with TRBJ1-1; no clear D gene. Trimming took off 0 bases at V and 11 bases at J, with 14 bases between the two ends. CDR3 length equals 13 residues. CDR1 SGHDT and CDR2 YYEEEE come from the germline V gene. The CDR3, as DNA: TGTGCCAGCAGCTTGGAAGCATTCTCTACGGCTTTCTTT. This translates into CASSLEAFSTAFF.

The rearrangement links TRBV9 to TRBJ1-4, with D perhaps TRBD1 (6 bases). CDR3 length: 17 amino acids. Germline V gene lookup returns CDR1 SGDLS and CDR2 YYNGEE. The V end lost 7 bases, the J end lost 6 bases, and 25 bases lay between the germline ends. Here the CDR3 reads CASGHSTLGQQYEKLFF. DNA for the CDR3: TGTGCCAGCGGCCACTCCACCCTCGGACAGCAGTATGAAAAACTGTTTTTT.

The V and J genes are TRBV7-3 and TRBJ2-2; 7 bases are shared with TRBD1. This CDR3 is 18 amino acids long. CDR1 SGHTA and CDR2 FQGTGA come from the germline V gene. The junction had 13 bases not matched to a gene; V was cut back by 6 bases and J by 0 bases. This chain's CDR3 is CASRLGTDHDPNTGELFF. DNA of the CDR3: TGTGCCAGCAGATTGGGGACAGACCATGACCCGAACACCGGGGAGCTGTTTTTT. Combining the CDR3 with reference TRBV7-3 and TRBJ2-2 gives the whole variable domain GAGVSQTPSNKVTEKGKYVELRCDPISGHTALYWYRQSLGQGPEFLIYFQGTGAADDSGLPNDRFFAVRPEGSVSTLKIQRTERGDSAVYLCASRLGTDHDPNTGELFFGEGSRLTVL.

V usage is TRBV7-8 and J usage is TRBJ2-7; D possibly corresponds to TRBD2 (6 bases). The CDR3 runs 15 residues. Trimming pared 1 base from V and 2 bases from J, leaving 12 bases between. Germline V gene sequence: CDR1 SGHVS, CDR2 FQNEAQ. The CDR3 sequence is CASSLEATRAYEQYF. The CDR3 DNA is TGTGCCAGCAGCTTAGAAGCGACTAGAGCCTACGAGCAGTACTTC.